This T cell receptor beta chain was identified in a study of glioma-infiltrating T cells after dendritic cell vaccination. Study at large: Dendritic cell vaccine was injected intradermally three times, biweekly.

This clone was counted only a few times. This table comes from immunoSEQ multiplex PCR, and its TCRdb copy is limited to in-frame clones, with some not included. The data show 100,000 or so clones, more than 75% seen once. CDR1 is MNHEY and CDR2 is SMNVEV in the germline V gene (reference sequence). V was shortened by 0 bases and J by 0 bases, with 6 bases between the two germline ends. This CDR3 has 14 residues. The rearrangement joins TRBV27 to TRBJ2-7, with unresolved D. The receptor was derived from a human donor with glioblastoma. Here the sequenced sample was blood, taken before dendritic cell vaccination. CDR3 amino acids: CASSLSQNSYEQYF. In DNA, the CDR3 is TGTGCCAGCAGTTTATCACAGAACTCCTACGAGCAGTACTTC.